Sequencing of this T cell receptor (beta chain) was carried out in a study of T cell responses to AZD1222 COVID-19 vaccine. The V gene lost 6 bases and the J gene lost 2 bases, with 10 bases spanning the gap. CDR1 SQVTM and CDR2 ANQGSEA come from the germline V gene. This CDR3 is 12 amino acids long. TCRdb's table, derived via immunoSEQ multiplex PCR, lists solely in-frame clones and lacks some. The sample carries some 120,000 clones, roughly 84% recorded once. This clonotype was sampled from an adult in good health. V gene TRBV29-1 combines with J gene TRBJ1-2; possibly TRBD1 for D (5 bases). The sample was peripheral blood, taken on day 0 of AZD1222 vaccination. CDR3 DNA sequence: TGCAGCGTCTCCGGGACGAACTATGGCTACACCTTC. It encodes CSVSGTNYGYTF. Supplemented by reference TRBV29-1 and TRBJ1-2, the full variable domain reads SAVISQKPSRDICQRGTSLTIQCQVDSQVTMMFWYRQQPGQSLTLIATANQGSEATYESGFVIDKFPISRPNLTFSTLTVSNMSPEDSSIYLCSVSGTNYGYTFGSGTRLTVV.